These 20 T cell receptor beta chains came from one sample sequenced in a study of blood T cell repertoires in COVID-19. Assay: immunoSEQ multiplex PCR; the TCRdb copy retains only in-frame clones and omits some. Of 50,000 or so clones listed, roughly 84% are singletons. The sequenced sample consisted of peripheral blood. Receptor source: a man aged 50 to 60 with active COVID-19.

The genes are TRBV2 and TRBJ2-7; 10 bases map to TRBD2. The CDR3 totals 17 residues. V dropped 3 bases and J dropped 2; count of bases not matched to a gene: 10. The germline gives CDR1 SNHLY, CDR2 FYNNEI. The CDR3 coding sequence is TGTGCCAGCAGTGACCACGCTGGACTAGCGGCTACCTACGAGCAGTACTTC. It codes for CASSDHAGLAATYEQYF.

The chain carries TRBV15 and TRBJ2-3, with 9 bases lining up with TRBD2. The CDR3 has 16 residues. V dropped 2 bases and J dropped 4; count of bases not matched to a gene: 7. Germline CDR1 reads LNHNV; CDR2 reads YYDKDF (reference sequence). The CDR3: CATSRWSGRFADTQYF. CDR3 DNA: TGTGCCACCAGCAGATGGAGCGGGAGGTTCGCAGATACGCAGTATTTT.

This chain connects TRBV2 to TRBJ2-2, with 10 bases identical to TRBD2. J was trimmed by 7 bases and V by 1 base; bases with no gene match: 12. Germline loops: CDR1 SNHLY, CDR2 FYNNEI. The CDR3 loop spans 18 amino acids. CDR3 coding DNA: TGTGCCAGCAGTGAAGGTTGGTCTAGCGGGGGACCAGGCGGGGAGCTGTTTTTT. This sequence encodes CASSEGWSSGGPGGELFF.

V is TRBV11-2 and J is TRBJ2-2; D gene unclear. V was pared by 0 bases and J by 6 bases, with 5 bases between. CDR1 is SGHAT and CDR2 is FQNNGV in the germline V gene. CDR3 length: 13 amino acids. The CDR3 loop is CASSLELPGELFF. CDR3 coding DNA: TGTGCCAGCAGCTTAGAACTTCCCGGGGAGCTGTTTTTT.

The V gene is TRBV19, the J gene TRBJ2-5, with 8 bases identical to TRBD1. Per the germline V gene, CDR1 is LNHDA and CDR2 is SQIVND (reference sequence). V trimming: 9 bases; J trimming: 3 bases; junction bases outside the gene matches: 12. This CDR3 has 15 amino acids. The CDR3 nucleotides read TGTGCCAGCCCTCTTAAGAGACAGGGGAAAGAGACCCAGTACTTC. Translated, it gives CASPLKRQGKETQYF.

The rearrangement joins TRBV10-1 to TRBJ2-7; possible D gene TRBD1, 5 bases. V lost 0 bases to trimming and J lost 5 bases, with 11 bases between them. In germline, CDR1 is WNHNN, CDR2 SYGVQD (reference sequence). CDR3 length equals 14 residues. The CDR3 region is CASSESAQGHEQYF. In DNA, the CDR3 is TGCGCCAGCAGTGAGTCGGCGCAGGGTCACGAGCAGTACTTC.

V is TRBV6-5 and J is TRBJ2-7; possible D gene TRBD1, 6 bases. Germline V gene data show CDR1 as MNHEY and CDR2 as SVGAGI. The ends were cut back, 4 bases at V and 3 bases at J, with 13 bases in the middle. The CDR3 totals 14 residues. The CDR3 nucleotides are TGTGCCAGCAGTTTCGGGACACAATACTACGAGCAGTACTTC. Its protein is CASSFGTQYYEQYF.

The chain has TRBV2 and TRBJ2-3; 11 positions agree with TRBD1. The CDR3 loop spans 15 amino acids. V was clipped by 5 bases and J by 3 bases; unmatched bases: 4. Germline assignment: CDR1 SNHLY and CDR2 FYNNEI. The CDR3 sequence: CASSKDRGRTDTQYF. CDR3 nucleotide sequence: TGTGCCAGCAGTAAGGACAGGGGGCGGACAGATACGCAGTATTTT. Full variable domain (outside the CDR3, taken from reference TRBV2 and TRBJ2-3): EPEVTQTPSHQVTQMGQEVILRCVPISNHLYFYWYRQILGQKVEFLVSFYNNEISEKSEIFDDQFSVERPDGSNFTLKIRSTKLEDSAMYFCASSKDRGRTDTQYFGPGTRLTVL.

This clone was detected once. The chain carries TRBV11-2 and TRBJ2-7; D possibly corresponds to TRBD2 (5 bases). The germline V gene has CDR1 SGHAT and CDR2 FQNNGV. The CDR3 is 15 residues long. Trimming took 4 bases from V and 0 from J, leaving 13 bases between them. The CDR3 spells CASSYPLGGSYEQYF. The CDR3 DNA reads as TGTGCCAGCAGCTATCCGCTTGGAGGCTCCTACGAGCAGTACTTC.

J is TRBJ2-5 and V is TRBV5-1; TRBD2 agrees at 10 bases. The CDR3 runs 16 residues. CDR1 SGHRS and CDR2 YFSETQ come from the germline V gene. J gave up 4 bases and V 0 bases, and 6 bases lay outside the gene matches. As DNA, the CDR3 is TGCGCCAGCAGCTTGGACAGGCTAGCGGGAGCAGAGACCCAGTACTTC. The encoded protein is CASSLDRLAGAETQYF.

The count of this clone is one. The rearrangement links TRBV7-6 to TRBJ2-5; 8 bases map to TRBD1. Looked up from germline, CDR1 is SGHVS and CDR2 is FNYEAQ. CDR3 length: 14 residues. Germline trimming cut 5 bases from V and 4 bases from J; bases unmatched to any gene: 6. The DNA for the CDR3 is TGTGCCAGCAGCGATCGGACAGGGAGAGAGACCCAGTACTTC. Amino acids: CASSDRTGRETQYF.

There are a few counts of this clone. The chain recombines TRBV5-4 with TRBJ1-5; TRBD1 matches 10 bases. Germline V gene data show CDR1 as SGHNT and CDR2 as YYREEE (reference sequence). V was clipped by 4 bases and J by 2 bases; unmatched bases: 3. There are 15 residues in the CDR3. The CDR3 loop reads CASSRGTGGNQPQHF. In nucleotides, the CDR3 is TGTGCCAGCAGCCGTGGGACAGGGGGCAATCAGCCCCAGCATTTT.

The chain uses TRBV24-1 and TRBJ2-3; 8 nucleotides agree with TRBD2. Losses at the gene ends were 6 bases for V and 6 bases for J; bases not matched to a gene: 10. The CDR3 length is 15 residues. The germline CDR1 and CDR2 sequences are KGHDR and SFDVKD. The CDR3 sequence: CATSSASGFTDTQYF. CDR3 DNA: TGTGCCACCAGTTCGGCTAGCGGGTTTACGGATACGCAGTATTTT.

The V call is TRBV11-3, the J call TRBJ2-7; 7 nucleotides match TRBD2. V lost 1 base and J lost 6; bases outside the gene matches: 21. Germline-derived CDR1 and CDR2 are SGHNT and YENEEA. The length of the CDR3 is 19 residues. CDR3: CASSLATLRRGFPGGEQYF. The CDR3 DNA reads as TGTGCCAGCAGCTTAGCTACTCTAAGGCGGGGGTTTCCTGGGGGCGAGCAGTACTTC.

The CDR3 DNA reads as TGTGCCAGCAGCTTAATGGCGGGCATATACAATGAGCAGTTCTTC. It codes for CASSLMAGIYNEQFF. The chain employs TRBV7-2 and TRBJ2-1; D is perhaps TRBD2 (5 bases). Per the germline V gene, CDR1 is SGHTA and CDR2 is FQGNSA. V was pared by 2 bases and J by 4 bases, with 12 bases between. The CDR3 runs to 15 residues.

The chain uses TRBV4-2 and TRBJ2-3, with 8 nucleotides matching TRBD2. The germline V gene encodes CDR1 LGHNA and CDR2 YNFKEQ. V shed 0 bases and J 8 bases; nucleotides not matched to a gene: 13. This CDR3 is built from 17 residues. CDR3 in amino acids: CASSQDVPSGTSGTQYF. DNA for the CDR3: TGTGCCAGCAGCCAAGATGTCCCTAGCGGAACTAGCGGTACGCAGTATTTT.

CDR3 residues: CASNSVREAFF. The DNA for the CDR3 is TGTGCCAGCAATTCGGTCCGTGAAGCTTTCTTT. J is TRBJ1-1 and V is TRBV27; D gene ambiguous. Germline V CDR1 and CDR2: MNHEY, SMNVEV (reference sequence). V lost 7 bases and J lost 7, with 10 bases in between. The CDR3 loop spans 11 amino acids.

A remark on this clone: The final CDR3 position lacks the conserved phenylalanine or tryptophan, pointing to a likely read error. The limits of the CDR3 on the DNA are not certain, so only TCRdb's listed CDR3 is given. The CDR3 loop reads CAAQLGRVVL. The chain is built from TRBV2 and TRBJ1-1. Germline V gene lookup returns CDR1 SNHLY and CDR2 FYNNEI. The CDR3 is 10 residues long, ends included.

For the CDR3, the DNA is TGTGCCTGGAGCAAGGACAGGGTTGGGGGCTACACCTTC. It encodes CAWSKDRVGGYTF. This chain connects TRBV30 to TRBJ1-2; 8 bases are shared with TRBD1. CDR1 and CDR2 (germline): GTSNPN, SVGIG (reference sequence). This CDR3 is 13 amino acids long. V lost 3 bases and J lost 8; bases outside the gene matches: 8.

V usage is TRBV12-3 or TRBV12-4 and J usage is TRBJ1-1; 7 nucleotides line up with TRBD1. The length of the CDR3 is 12 residues. V lost 3 bases and J lost 6; bases outside the gene matches: 1. CDR3 in amino acids: CASSFRGPEAFF. The CDR3 nucleotides are TGTGCCAGCAGTTTTAGGGGGCCTGAAGCTTTCTTT.